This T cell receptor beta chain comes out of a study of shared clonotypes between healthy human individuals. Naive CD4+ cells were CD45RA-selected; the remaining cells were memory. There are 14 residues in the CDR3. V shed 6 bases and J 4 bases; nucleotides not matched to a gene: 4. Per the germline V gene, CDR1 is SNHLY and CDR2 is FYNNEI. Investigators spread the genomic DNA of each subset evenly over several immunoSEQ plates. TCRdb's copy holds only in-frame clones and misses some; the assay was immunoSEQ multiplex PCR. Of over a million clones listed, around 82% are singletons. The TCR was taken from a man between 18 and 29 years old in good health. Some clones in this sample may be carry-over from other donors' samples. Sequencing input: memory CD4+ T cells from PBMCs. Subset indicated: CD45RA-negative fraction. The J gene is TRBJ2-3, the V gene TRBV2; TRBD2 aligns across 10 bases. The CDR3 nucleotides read TGTGCCAGCAGGGGGGGGACTAGCGCAGATACGCAGTATTTT. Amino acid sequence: CASRGGTSADTQYF.